This is a list of T cell receptor beta chains from one sample in a study of Graves' ophthalmopathy and Graves' hyperthyroidism. Using its own MiXCR run on the multiplex PCR reads, TCRdb lists one record per CDR3 protein. The data contain fewer than 600,000 distinct CDR3 sequences, 13% to 15% of them singletons. The sequencing input was blood. Receptor source: a woman under 40 with Graves' ophthalmopathy. Both conserved end residues are part of each CDR3. D genes are given only for firm matches. Some rows mark clone size as missing; the rest say once, few, many or name a class of expanded clone.

length,V,J,size,D,DNA,CDR3
13,TRBV12-3/TRBV12-4,TRBJ1-6,many,.,TGTGCCAGCAGTCGCAGGGGCGGCTCACCCCTCCACTTT,CASSRRGGSPLHF
17,TRBV5-4,TRBJ2-5,few,.,TGTGCCAGCAGCCCTAATCTACAGGGAGGCTTTGGAGAGACCCAGTACTTC,CASSPNLQGGFGETQYF
12,TRBV30,TRBJ2-7,.,.,TGTGCCTGGAAGGGGTTGGGCTACGAGCAGTACTTC,CAWKGLGYEQYF
15,TRBV5-1,TRBJ2-2,.,.,TGCGCCAGCAGCCCTAAACTAGTGGGCACCGGGGAGCTGTTTTTT,CASSPKLVGTGELFF
17,TRBV12-3/TRBV12-4,TRBJ2-4,many,TRBD2,TGTGCCAGCAGTACCCCCAGCGGGGGGGCTGCCAAAAACATTCAGTACTTC,CASSTPSGGAAKNIQYF
16,TRBV9,TRBJ1-5,many,TRBD1,TGTGCCAGCAGCGTAGGTGGAACAGGGGACAATCAGCCCCAGCATTTT,CASSVGGTGDNQPQHF
14,TRBV11-2,TRBJ1-2,many,TRBD1,TGTGCCAGCAGCTTAGTTGCGGACAGGGTTGGCTACACCTTC,CASSLVADRVGYTF
16,TRBV10-3,TRBJ2-2,many,TRBD2,TGTGCCATCAGTCCGGGACTAGCGACGAACACCGGGGAGCTGTTTTTT,CAISPGLATNTGELFF
18,TRBV27,TRBJ2-5,.,.,TGCGCCAGCAGCCGCCAGGTCCAGGGGTACGGCGGTGGAGAGAGCCAGTACTTC,CASSRQVQGYGGGESQYF
15,TRBV5-1,TRBJ2-3,many,.,TGCGCCAGCAGCTTGGCCGCTAGCGGCACAGATACGCAGTATTTT,CASSLAASGTDTQYF
15,TRBV12-3/TRBV12-4,TRBJ2-5,few,TRBD1,TGTGCCAGCAGCCCTTTGGGACAGGGAGTCAAGACCCAGTACTTC,CASSPLGQGVKTQYF
15,TRBV25-1,TRBJ1-1,many,.,TGTGCCAGCAGTGAATTGGCCACTCAAACCACTGAAGCTTTCTTT,CASSELATQTTEAFF
12,TRBV12-3/TRBV12-4,TRBJ2-1,many,.,TGTGCCAGCAGTTTAGTAGACAATGAGCAGTTCTTC,CASSLVDNEQFF
14,TRBV30,TRBJ1-1,few,TRBD1,TGTGCCTGGGGTTCGACAGGGGTATACACTGAAGCTTTCTTT,CAWGSTGVYTEAFF
18,TRBV10-3,TRBJ2-3,.,TRBD2,TGTGCCATCAGTGAGTCGAAACTAGCGGGAAAGCGGTCAGATACGCAGTATTTT,CAISESKLAGKRSDTQYF
14,TRBV10-3,TRBJ2-5,many,TRBD2,TGTGCCATCAGTGAGGTAGCGGGACGGGAGACCCAGTACTTC,CAISEVAGRETQYF
15,TRBV7-2,TRBJ2-5,many,TRBD2,TGTGCCAGCAGCCAGATGGGGGGGTTGATAGAGACCCAGTACTTC,CASSQMGGLIETQYF
15,TRBV30,TRBJ2-5,many,.,TGTGCCTGGAGTGTACCTGGGATTACGGCCGAGACCCAGTACTTC,CAWSVPGITAETQYF
11,TRBV20-1,TRBJ1-2,many,.,TGCAGTGCTAAGGACAACTATGGCTACACCTTC,CSAKDNYGYTF
17,TRBV24-1,TRBJ1-5,.,TRBD1,TGTGCCACCAGCCCTAGAGGACAGGGTAGGTCCGTTCCGCCCCAGCATTTT,CATSPRGQGRSVPPQHF
15,TRBV7-9,TRBJ2-7,.,TRBD1,TGTGCCAGCAGCGGTCGGACAGGGAACTCCTACGAGCAGTACTTC,CASSGRTGNSYEQYF
16,TRBV6-5,TRBJ1-5,many,TRBD1,TGTGCCAGCAGTTACTCGTACAGGGGTGGCAATCAGCCCCAGCATTTT,CASSYSYRGGNQPQHF
18,TRBV12-3/TRBV12-4,TRBJ2-2,.,.,TGTGCCAGCAGTCTCGCGTCATGGTATGAGGGGGACACCGGGGAGCTGTTTTTT,CASSLASWYEGDTGELFF
15,TRBV28,TRBJ1-5,many,TRBD1,TGTGCCAGCAGTTTCCGAGGCAGGGGGAATCAGCCCCAGCATTTT,CASSFRGRGNQPQHF
16,TRBV28,TRBJ2-5,many,.,TGTGCCAGCAGTCAGGGGGGGACATTGGGCCGGGAGACCCAGTACTTC,CASSQGGTLGRETQYF
14,TRBV14,TRBJ2-7,few,.,TGTGCCAGCAGCCAAGATCAGCCCACCTACGAGCAGTACTTC,CASSQDQPTYEQYF
15,TRBV6-5,TRBJ2-5,few,.,TGTGCCAGCAGCCTCGAGCGCAACGGCCGCGAGACCCAGTACTTC,CASSLERNGRETQYF
13,TRBV5-1,TRBJ1-1,many,TRBD1,TGCGCCAGCAAACGTACAGGGGGCACTGAAGCTTTCTTT,CASKRTGGTEAFF
14,TRBV6-5,TRBJ2-7,many,.,TGTGCCAGCAGTTACAGGCGGGTGTCCTACGAGCAGTACTTC,CASSYRRVSYEQYF
13,TRBV6-1,TRBJ1-2,many,.,TGTGCCAGCGTACCGACCGGACAGCGTGGCTACACCTTC,CASVPTGQRGYTF
12,TRBV20-1,TRBJ2-7,.,TRBD2,TGCAGTGCTAAAAGCGGGAGATACGAGCAGTACTTC,CSAKSGRYEQYF
15,TRBV30,TRBJ2-7,many,TRBD1,TGTGCCTGGAGACGAGACAGGGGGAGCGCCTACGAGCAGTACTTC,CAWRRDRGSAYEQYF
16,TRBV19,TRBJ1-5,many,.,TGTGCCAGTAGTAGAAGGCACAGTCGAGGCTGGCAGCCCCAGCATTTT,CASSRRHSRGWQPQHF
16,TRBV6-5,TRBJ2-5,.,TRBD2,TGTGCCAGCAGTTACTCGGGACTAGCGCTTCAAGAGACCCAGTACTTC,CASSYSGLALQETQYF
17,TRBV6-2/TRBV6-3,TRBJ2-7,many,TRBD1,TGTGCCAGCAGTCGCGTTATCCCCGGGACAGGGGGCCGCGAGCAGTACTTC,CASSRVIPGTGGREQYF
15,TRBV28,TRBJ1-5,many,TRBD1,TGTGCCAGCAGTTCCGACAGGGTCGCAAATCAGCCCCAGCATTTT,CASSSDRVANQPQHF
19,TRBV24-1,TRBJ2-5,many,TRBD2,TGTGCCACCAGTGATCCGACGTCTAGCGGGGGACAGATCCAAGAGACCCAGTACTTC,CATSDPTSSGGQIQETQYF
12,TRBV18,TRBJ1-2,many,.,TGTGCCAGCTCATGGGGTGACTATGGCTACACCTTC,CASSWGDYGYTF
15,TRBV6-4,TRBJ2-2,many,.,TGTGCCAGCAGTGACTCGGACGGTAACACCGGGGAGCTGTTTTTT,CASSDSDGNTGELFF
12,TRBV6-1,TRBJ1-2,many,.,TGTGCCAGCAGTGGTCGAGGCTATGGCTACACCTTC,CASSGRGYGYTF
15,TRBV15,TRBJ1-6,many,TRBD1,TGTGCCACCAGCAGGTCACAGGGGGCGGATTCACCCCTCCACTTT,CATSRSQGADSPLHF
11,TRBV12-3/TRBV12-4,TRBJ2-5,.,.,TGTGCCAGCACCAAACAGGGGACCCAGTACTTC,CASTKQGTQYF
15,TRBV6-5,TRBJ1-1,many,.,TGTGCCAGCAGTTCCCATAGGGGCACGAACACTGAAGCTTTCTTT,CASSSHRGTNTEAFF
13,TRBV12-3/TRBV12-4,TRBJ2-5,many,TRBD1,TGTGCCAGCAGACCACAGGGGCAAGAGACCCAGTACTTC,CASRPQGQETQYF
12,TRBV3-1,TRBJ1-2,many,.,TGTGCCAGCAGCCAAGATCTCTATGGCTACACCTTC,CASSQDLYGYTF
18,TRBV7-6,TRBJ1-1,many,.,TGTGCCAGCAGCTTAATGAGTATGACTTCTTTTGTGAACACTGAAGCTTTCTTT,CASSLMSMTSFVNTEAFF
14,TRBV7-8,TRBJ1-1,many,TRBD1,TGTGCCAGTTGGCAGGGGGCGATGAACACTGAAGCTTTCTTT,CASWQGAMNTEAFF
12,TRBV5-4,TRBJ1-1,many,.,TGTGCCAGCAGCCTCATAGGGAACGAGGCTTTCTTT,CASSLIGNEAFF
13,TRBV30,TRBJ2-7,many,.,TGTGCCGGGCTCCTGGACGGGCGCTACGAGCAGTACTTC,CAGLLDGRYEQYF
15,TRBV27,TRBJ2-7,many,TRBD2,TGTGCCAGCAGTATTACTAGCGGGATCTCCTACGAGCAGTACTTC,CASSITSGISYEQYF
16,TRBV11-2,TRBJ1-2,.,.,TGTGCCAGCAGCCCGACCCCATATCGGGGAAGGAATGGCTACACCTTC,CASSPTPYRGRNGYTF
13,TRBV27,TRBJ1-1,once,.,TGTGCCAGTTGGGCCTGGTTGAACACTGAAGCTTTCTTT,CASWAWLNTEAFF
15,TRBV28,TRBJ2-2,many,TRBD1,TGTGCCAGCAGTCCTCTGGACAGGGAGGCCGGGGAGCTGTTTTTT,CASSPLDREAGELFF
12,TRBV5-1,TRBJ1-2,many,TRBD1,TGCGCCAGCAGCTGGACAGGGGGCGGCTACACCTTC,CASSWTGGGYTF